This TCR beta chain was identified in a study of blood T cells in healthy people across ages. Germline lookup yields CDR1 DFQATT and CDR2 SNEGSKA (reference sequence). The CDR3 has 12 residues. Deletions cut 6 bases from V and 5 bases from J, with 10 bases between. In its sample, this clonotype was seen a few times. Its antigen is currently unknown. Together with a sample-barcoded 5' primer, a J-beta primer mix was included in a second PCR lasting about 6 to 11 cycles. MiXCR, applied by TCRdb to the 5' RACE reads, yields one record per CDR3 protein. The table lists 910,000 or so distinct CDR3 sequences, 45% to 60% of them singletons. Study results and caveats: More naive CD4+ cells and higher diversity were found in long-lived than in aged donors. Naive T cell percentage strongly correlated with TCR beta diversity.

Healthy Russian Caucasian donors spanned ages about 6 to 100 years. Total RNA was isolated from each sample in quantities of at least 6 micrograms. The chain couples TRBV20-1 to TRBJ2-2; D is perhaps TRBD2 (7 bases). The receptor was derived from a woman aged 55-70 years in good health. The specimen sequenced was blood. The CDR3 sequence: CSARGGTGELFF. Written as DNA, the CDR3 is TGCAGTGCGAGGGGGGGGACCGGGGAGCTGTTTTTT.